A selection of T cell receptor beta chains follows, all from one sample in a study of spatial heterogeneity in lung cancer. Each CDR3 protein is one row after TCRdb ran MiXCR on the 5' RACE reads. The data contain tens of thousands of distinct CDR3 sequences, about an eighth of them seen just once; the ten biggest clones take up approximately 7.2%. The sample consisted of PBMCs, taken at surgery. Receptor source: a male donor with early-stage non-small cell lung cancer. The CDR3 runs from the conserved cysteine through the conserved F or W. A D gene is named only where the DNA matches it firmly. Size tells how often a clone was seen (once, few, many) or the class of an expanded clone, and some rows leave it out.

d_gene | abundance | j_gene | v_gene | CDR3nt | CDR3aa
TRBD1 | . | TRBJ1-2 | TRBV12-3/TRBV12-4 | TGTGCCAGCAGTTTAAGGACAGGACCCTATGGCTACACCTTC | CASSLRTGPYGYTF
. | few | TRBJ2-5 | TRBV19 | TGTGCCAGTAGCCCACTTGGGGGAGAGACGTACCAAGAGACCCAGTACTTC | CASSPLGGETYQETQYF
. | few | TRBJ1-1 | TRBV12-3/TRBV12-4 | TGTGCCAGCAGTTTCGGACTGAACACTGAAGCTTTCTTT | CASSFGLNTEAFF
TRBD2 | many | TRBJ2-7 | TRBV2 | TGTGCCAGCAGGAGGACTAGCGGGAGTAGTAACGAGCAGTACTTC | CASRRTSGSSNEQYF
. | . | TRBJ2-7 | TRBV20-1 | TGCAGTGGGACCGCGGGGATCTACGAGCAGTACTTC | CSGTAGIYEQYF
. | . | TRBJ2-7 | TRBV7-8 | TGTGCCAGCAGCTTAGAGTTAGGGGCGTCGTACGAGCAGTACTTC | CASSLELGASYEQYF
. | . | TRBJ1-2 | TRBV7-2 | TGTGCCAGCAGCTCCCCGACCTATGGCTACACCTTC | CASSSPTYGYTF
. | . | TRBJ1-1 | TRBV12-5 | TGTGCTAGTGGTTTGAGGAGGGACTTT | CASGLRRDF
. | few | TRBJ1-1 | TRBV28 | TGTGCCAGCAGTTCACTGAGGGGGGAGAACACTGAAGCTTTCTTT | CASSSLRGENTEAFF
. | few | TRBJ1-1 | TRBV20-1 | TGCAGTGCTAGACGCCTCCCCGGGACACACGATTTGAACACTGAAGCTTTCTTT | CSARRLPGTHDLNTEAFF
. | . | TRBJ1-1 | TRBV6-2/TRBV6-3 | TGTGCCAGCAGACCAGACTGGAACACTGAAGCTTTCTTT | CASRPDWNTEAFF
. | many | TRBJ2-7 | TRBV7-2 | TGTGCCAGCAGCTTAGCGCGCCAGTCCCACGAGCAGTACTTC | CASSLARQSHEQYF
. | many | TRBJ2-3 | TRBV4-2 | TGTGCCAGCAGCCAAGTAGAGAAGCGAAGCACAGATACGCAGTATTTT | CASSQVEKRSTDTQYF
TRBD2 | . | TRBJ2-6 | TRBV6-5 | TGTGCCAGCAGTTACGGTGGCGGGGGCTCTGGGGCCAACGTCCTGACTTTC | CASSYGGGGSGANVLTF
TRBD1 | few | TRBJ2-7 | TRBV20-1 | TGCAGTGCTAGAGACTCCGGGACAGGACCCTACGAGCAGTACTTC | CSARDSGTGPYEQYF
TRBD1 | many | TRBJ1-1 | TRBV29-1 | TGCAGCTCAAAACCGGGACAGGGAAACACTGAAGCTTTCTTT | CSSKPGQGNTEAFF
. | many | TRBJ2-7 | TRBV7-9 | TGTGCCAGCAGCTCCGGCCCGCCCTTCGAGCAGTACTTC | CASSSGPPFEQYF
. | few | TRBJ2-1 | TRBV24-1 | TGTGCCACCAGTGATTCCCTTGGACGGACGAATGAGCAGTTCTTC | CATSDSLGRTNEQFF
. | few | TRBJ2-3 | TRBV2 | TGTGCCAGCAGCCGCCGTCAAGACACAGATACGCAGTATTTT | CASSRRQDTDTQYF
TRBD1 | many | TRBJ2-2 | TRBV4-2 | TGTGCCAGCAGCCAAGAGGGACAGAGGAACACCGGGGAGCTGTTTTTT | CASSQEGQRNTGELFF
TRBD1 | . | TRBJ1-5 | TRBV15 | TGTGCCACCAGAGACCTCCTTACAGGGGGCGCGAATCAGCCCCAGCATTTT | CATRDLLTGGANQPQHF
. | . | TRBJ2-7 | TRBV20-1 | TGCAGTGCCGGGACGGGCTCCTACGAGCAGTACTTC | CSAGTGSYEQYF
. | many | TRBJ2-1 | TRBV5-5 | TGTGCCAGCAGATTGGACTGGTCGACCTACAATGAGCAGTTCTTC | CASRLDWSTYNEQFF
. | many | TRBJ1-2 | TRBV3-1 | TGTGCCAGCAGCCAATTACAGGAAATCTATGGCTACACCTTC | CASSQLQEIYGYTF
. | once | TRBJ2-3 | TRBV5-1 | TGCGCCAACAGCCGGAGCGGGCCCACAGATACGCAGTATTTT | CANSRSGPTDTQYF
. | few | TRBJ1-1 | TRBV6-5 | TGTGCCAGCAGTTACTCGACAGGTTTTGAAGCTTTCTTT | CASSYSTGFEAFF
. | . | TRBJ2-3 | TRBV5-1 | TGCGCCAGCAGCTACCGGGTCGCCCTCACAGATACGCAGTATTTT | CASSYRVALTDTQYF
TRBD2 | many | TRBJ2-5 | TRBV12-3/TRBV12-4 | TGTGCCAGCAGTCCGGGACTAGCGGGAGCAGGTCAAGAGACCCAGTACTTC | CASSPGLAGAGQETQYF
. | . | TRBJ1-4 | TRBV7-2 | TGTGCCAGCAGCGAGGAAATTTCTAGGGAAAAACTGTTTTTT | CASSEEISREKLFF
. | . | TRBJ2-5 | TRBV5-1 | TGCGCCAGCAGCTTGGCCCCGGGGGTCGAGGAGACCCAGTACTTC | CASSLAPGVEETQYF
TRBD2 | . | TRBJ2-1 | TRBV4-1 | TGCGCCAGCAGCCCCCAGAGACTAGCGGGAGTTCCGAATGAGCAGTTCTTC | CASSPQRLAGVPNEQFF
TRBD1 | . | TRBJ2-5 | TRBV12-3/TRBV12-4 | TGTGCCAGCACTCACTCAGGGGGCCAAGAGACCCAGTACTTC | CASTHSGGQETQYF
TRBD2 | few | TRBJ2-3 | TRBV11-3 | TGTGCCAGCAGCTTAGGAAGGCGGGAGAGCACAGATACGCAGTATTTT | CASSLGRRESTDTQYF
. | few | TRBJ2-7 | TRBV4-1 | TGCGCCAGCAGCCAAGTAGGGCAGTCCTACGAGCAGTACTTC | CASSQVGQSYEQYF
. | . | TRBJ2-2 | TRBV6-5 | TGTGCCAGCAGCCCCCCCGGGGGTAAGGCCGGGGAGCTGTTTTTT | CASSPPGGKAGELFF
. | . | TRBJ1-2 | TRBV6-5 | TGTGCCAGCAGTTACTCGAACAGGCATGCGGGCTACACCTTC | CASSYSNRHAGYTF
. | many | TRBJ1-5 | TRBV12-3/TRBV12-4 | TGTGCCAGCAGGGAAGGCAGCTATAGCAATCAGCCCCAGCATTTT | CASREGSYSNQPQHF
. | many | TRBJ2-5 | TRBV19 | TGTGCCAGTACCCAGGGGGGGGCTGGGGAGACCCAGTACTTC | CASTQGGAGETQYF
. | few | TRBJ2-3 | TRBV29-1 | TGCAGCGTTGGGGAGGCCAGATTTTCTAGCACAGATACGCAGTATTTT | CSVGEARFSSTDTQYF
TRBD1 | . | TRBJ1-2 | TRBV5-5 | TGTGCCAGCAGATCCCCAGGGGGGGGCCTTGGCTACACCTTC | CASRSPGGGLGYTF
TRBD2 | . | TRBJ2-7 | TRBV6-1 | TGTGCCAGCAGCCTAGCGGGAGGGCCCTACGAGCAGTACTTC | CASSLAGGPYEQYF
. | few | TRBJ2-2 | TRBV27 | TGTGCCAGCAGTTTATCGGCAGGGGCTCCCACCGGGGAGCTGTTTTTT | CASSLSAGAPTGELFF
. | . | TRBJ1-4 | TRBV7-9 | TGTGCCAGCAGCTTACGGGGCGAGGGTGAAAAACTGTTTTTT | CASSLRGEGEKLFF
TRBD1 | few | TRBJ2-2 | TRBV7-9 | TGTGCCAGCAGGGATACAGGGGCGGGCGACACCGGGGAGCTGTTTTTT | CASRDTGAGDTGELFF
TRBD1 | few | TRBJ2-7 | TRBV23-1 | TGCGCCCCCCCCCACAGGGGACGGGAGCAGTACTTC | CAPPHRGREQYF
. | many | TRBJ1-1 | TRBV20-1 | TGCAGTGCTAGCTGGGCCGCCAGGGGCTTGAACACTGAAGCTTTCTTT | CSASWAARGLNTEAFF
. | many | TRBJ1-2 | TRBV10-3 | TGTGCCATCAGTGTCCTTGGAGGAAGCTCCACCTATGGCTACACCTTC | CAISVLGGSSTYGYTF
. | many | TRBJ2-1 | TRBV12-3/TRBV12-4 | TGTGCCAGCAGTTCCCAAGCGGAACCTTACAATGAGCAGTTCTTC | CASSSQAEPYNEQFF
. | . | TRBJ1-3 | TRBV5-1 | TGCGCCAGCAGCTTGGTGGCAGGCACGAGCTCTGGAAACACCATATATTTT | CASSLVAGTSSGNTIYF
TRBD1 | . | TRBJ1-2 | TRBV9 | TGTGCCAGCAGCGTGGGGGACAGCCTACAGAATTATGGCTACACCTTC | CASSVGDSLQNYGYTF
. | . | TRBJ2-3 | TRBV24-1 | TGTGCCACCTCCGAGGAAGTCACAGATACGCAGTATTTT | CATSEEVTDTQYF
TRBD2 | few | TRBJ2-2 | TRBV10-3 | TGTGCCATCAGTGAACTAGCGGGAGACACCGGGGAGCTGTTTTTT | CAISELAGDTGELFF
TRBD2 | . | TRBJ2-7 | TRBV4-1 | TGCGCCAGCAGCTACCTAGCGGGAGGACCCTACGAGCAGTACTTC | CASSYLAGGPYEQYF
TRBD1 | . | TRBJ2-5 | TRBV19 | TGTGCCAGTAGTTATCGGACAGGGTCGGGGGAGACCCAGTACTTC | CASSYRTGSGETQYF
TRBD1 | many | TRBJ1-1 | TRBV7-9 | TGTGCCAGCAGCCCCCCTCAGACAGGGCAGAACACTGAAGCTTTCTTT | CASSPPQTGQNTEAFF
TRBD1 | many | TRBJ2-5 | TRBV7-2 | TGTGCCAGCAGCTTAAGTAGGGACAGGGAGACCCAGTACTTC | CASSLSRDRETQYF
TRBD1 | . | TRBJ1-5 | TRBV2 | TGTGCCAGCGGAGACAGGGCGAGCAATCAGCCCCAGCATTTT | CASGDRASNQPQHF